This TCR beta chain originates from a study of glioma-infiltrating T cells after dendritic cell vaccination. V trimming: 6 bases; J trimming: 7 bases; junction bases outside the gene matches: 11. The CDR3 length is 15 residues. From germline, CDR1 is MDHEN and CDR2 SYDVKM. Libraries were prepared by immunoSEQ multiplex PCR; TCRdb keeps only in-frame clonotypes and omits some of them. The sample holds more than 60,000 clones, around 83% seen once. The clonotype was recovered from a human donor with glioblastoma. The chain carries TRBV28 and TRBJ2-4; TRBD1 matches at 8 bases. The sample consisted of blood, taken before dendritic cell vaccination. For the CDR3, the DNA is TGTGCCAGCAGCCCTGCTGCTGCAGGGGGCAACATTCAGTACTTC. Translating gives CASSPAAAGGNIQYF.